What follows are 17 T cell receptor beta chains derived from one specimen sequenced in a study of T cell repertoires in cytomegalovirus infection. A single record per CDR3 protein comes from TCRdb applying MiXCR to the reads. The sample has approximately 1,000,000 distinct CDR3 sequences; around 32% are singletons. These TCRs' antigens remain unknown. The sample in question was cultured CD8+ T cells from PBMCs, obtained from culture after CMV antigen stimulation. Every receptor here comes from a human donor in good health (CMV status not recorded). Some clones in this sample may be carry-over from other donors' samples.

This sequence joins TRBV7-9 and TRBJ1-1, with 9 bases lining up with TRBD1. The CDR3 has 16 residues. Germline CDR1 reads SEHNR; CDR2 reads FQNEAQ (reference sequence). The junction had 10 bases not matched to a gene; V was cut back by 4 bases and J by 4 bases. DNA of the CDR3: TGTGCCAGCAGCTCTCGGGACAGGGCGGCGTTCACTGAAGCTTTCTTT. Amino acid sequence: CASSSRDRAAFTEAFF.

This clonotype was seen more than once but under ten times. V and J are TRBV7-9 and TRBJ2-7, with D possibly TRBD1 on 5 matching bases. CDR1 SEHNR and CDR2 FQNEAQ come from the germline V gene (reference sequence). CDR3 size: 14 residues. The V gene lost 1 base and the J gene lost 2 bases, with 9 bases spanning the gap. The CDR3 DNA reads as TGTGCCAGCAGCTTAGAAGCAGGGCCCTACGAGCAGTACGTC. Its protein product is CASSLEAGPYEQYV.

The chain links TRBV27 to TRBJ1-5, with 7 bases aligning to TRBD1. The V and J ends lost 8 bases and 9 bases, in that order; junction bases with no gene match: 13. The CDR3 runs to 14 residues. CDR1 and CDR2 (germline): MNHEY, SMNVEV (reference sequence). CDR3 DNA sequence: TGTGCCAGCGGACAACAGGGGTCTAGGGGGCCCCAGCATTTT. Protein sequence: CASGQQGSRGPQHF.

This clonotype was seen a few times. This sequence joins TRBV4-3 and TRBJ1-6; D is perhaps TRBD1 (5 bases). CDR1 and CDR2 (germline): LGHNA, YSLEER. V was cut by 3 bases and J by 8 bases, with 17 bases left in between. The CDR3 sequence is 16 residues long. CDR3 sequence reads: CASSHLEGREDSPLHF. In DNA, the CDR3 is TGCGCCAGCAGCCACCTCGAGGGGAGGGAAGATTCACCCCTCCACTTT.

V usage is TRBV6-1 and J usage is TRBJ1-1; D is possibly TRBD1 (6 bases). V was clipped by 6 bases and J by 4 bases, with 18 bases between them. The CDR3 runs 15 residues. The germline CDR1 and CDR2 sequences are MNHNS and SASEGT. CDR3 bases: TGTGCCAGCAGCCTACACAGGGAAAAAGGCACTGAAGCTTTCTTT. Translated, it gives CASSLHREKGTEAFF.

The chain recombines TRBV24-1 with TRBJ2-7, with 8 bases lining up with TRBD1. The CDR3 loop spans 14 amino acids. Germline loops: CDR1 KGHDR, CDR2 SFDVKD. Germline trimming cut 4 bases from V and 6 bases from J; bases unmatched to any gene: 7. CDR3 sequence: CATSDPTGEREQYV. In nucleotides, the CDR3 is TGTGCCACCAGTGACCCGACAGGGGAGCGCGAGCAGTACGTC.

This chain uses TRBV6-1 with TRBJ2-1; 14 positions agree with TRBD2. Germline-derived CDR1 and CDR2 are MNHNS and SASEGT. The CDR3 is 15 amino acids. The V and J ends lost 6 bases and 10 bases, in that order; junction bases with no gene match: 8. The CDR3 DNA is TGTGCCAGCAGGGCGACTAGCGGGGGGGCGAGGGAGCAGTTCTTC. Translated, it gives CASRATSGGAREQFF.

This clonotype was picked up a small number of times. The V call is TRBV7-9, the J call TRBJ2-1; tentatively, D is TRBD2 (5 bases). The V end lost 1 base, the J end lost 0 bases, and 13 bases lay between the germline ends. The CDR3 length is 17 residues. In germline, CDR1 is SEHNR, CDR2 FQNEAQ (reference sequence). The CDR3 reads CASSLDIALYSYNEQFF. The CDR3 DNA sequence: TGTGCCAGCAGCTTAGATATAGCGTTGTACTCCTACAATGAGCAGTTCTTC. The full variable domain, its missing parts supplied by reference TRBV7-9 and TRBJ2-1, is DTGVSQNPRHKITKRGQNVTFRCDPISEHNRLYWYRQTLGQGPEFLTYFQNEAQLEKSRLLSDRFSAERPKGSFSTLEIQRTEQGDSAMYLCASSLDIALYSYNEQFFGPGTRLTVL.

This clonotype occurred many times. The chain links TRBV7-2 to TRBJ2-1; D is perhaps TRBD2 (5 bases). This CDR3 has 15 residues. The V and J ends lost 0 bases and 7 bases respectively, with 13 bases between them. Germline V gives CDR1 SGHTA, CDR2 FQGNSA. The CDR3 reads CASSLAPLSVNEQFF. The CDR3 DNA sequence: TGTGCCAGCAGCTTAGCCCCCCTTAGCGTGAATGAGCAGTTCTTC.

This clonotype has a handful of counts. V is TRBV19 and J is TRBJ2-1; TRBD2 aligns across 9 bases. The V gene end was trimmed by 6 bases and the J gene end by 4 bases; junction bases not matched to a gene: 10. CDR3 size: 16 residues. Germline CDR1 reads LNHDA; CDR2 reads SQIVND (reference sequence). The CDR3 here is CASRYAISGGYNEQFF. CDR3 nucleotide sequence: TGTGCCAGTAGATACGCGATTAGCGGGGGTTACAATGAGCAGTTCTTC.

This clonotype was seen a handful of times. This sequence joins TRBV19 and TRBJ1-5; D is undetermined. The length of the CDR3 is 14 residues. V shed 2 bases and J shed 6 bases, with 11 bases lying between them. Germline values: CDR1 LNHDA, CDR2 SQIVND (reference sequence). This chain's CDR3 is CASSINRRSQPQHF. The CDR3 DNA is TGTGCCAGTAGTATAAACCGGAGGAGTCAGCCCCAGCATTTT. The whole variable domain, remainder taken from reference TRBV19 and TRBJ1-5, is DGGITQSPKYLFRKEGQNVTLSCEQNLNHDAMYWYRQDPGQGLRLIYYSQIVNDFQKGDIAEGYSVSREKKESFPLTVTSAQKNPTAFYLCASSINRRSQPQHFGDGTRLSIL.

The sample holds many counts of this clonotype. J is TRBJ2-2 and V is TRBV7-6; perhaps TRBD1 as D (6 bases). CDR1 and CDR2 from the germline V gene are SGHVS and FNYEAQ. CDR3 size: 17 residues. V was cut by 5 bases and J by 7 bases, with 23 bases left in between. The CDR3 region is CASSLIPTGLRNGELFF. CDR3 DNA sequence: TGTGCCAGCAGCCTAATACCTACAGGGCTTAGGAACGGGGAGCTGTTTTTT.

The chain joins TRBV6-7 to TRBJ2-5; D possibly corresponds to TRBD1 (5 bases). TRBV6-7 is treated as an ORF (open reading frame) with a function not yet certain. The CDR3 sequence is 15 residues long. Trimming stripped 7 bases from V and 0 bases from J, with 15 bases between. CDR3 DNA sequence: TGTGCCAGCACCCCAGTTGGGGCAAACCAAGAGACCCAGTACTTC. Its translation: CASTPVGANQETQYF.

This clonotype was observed a handful of times. V is TRBV15 and J is TRBJ2-1; D is unclear. The length of the CDR3 is 17 residues. The V and J ends lost 8 bases and 5 bases respectively, with 25 bases between them. In germline, CDR1 is LNHNV, CDR2 YYDKDF (reference sequence). The CDR3 reads CATHEMFSGKINNEQFF. As DNA, the CDR3 is TGTGCCACCCACGAAATGTTTTCAGGCAAGATTAACAATGAGCAGTTCTTC.

About this clonotype: At one end, the junction sequence differs from germline, possibly due to a read error. The rearrangement joins TRBV14 to TRBJ2-3; perhaps TRBD1 as D (5 bases). From germline, CDR1 is SGHDN and CDR2 FVKESK. CDR3 length: 17 amino acids. CDR3 nucleotides: TGTGCCAACAGCCAAGAGGAAGCAGGGATTAGCACAGATACGCAGTATTTT. This gives the protein CANSQEEAGISTDTQYF.

V gene TRBV9 combines with J gene TRBJ1-1; D remains unclear. Germline CDR1 is SGDLS and CDR2 is YYNGEE. This CDR3 has 18 residues. Deletions cut 0 bases from V and 2 bases from J, with 20 bases between. CDR3 in amino acids: CASSVEPHFMGPNTEAFF. Here the CDR3 DNA reads TGTGCCAGCAGCGTAGAGCCCCACTTCATGGGCCCTAACACTGAAGCTTTCTTT.

This clonotype was recorded many times. V usage is TRBV7-8 and J usage is TRBJ2-7; D is possibly TRBD2 (5 bases). Germline V lookup: CDR1 SGHVS, CDR2 FQNEAQ. V shed 5 bases and J shed 0 bases, with 23 bases lying between them. The CDR3 length is 18 residues. The CDR3 region is CASSTPRGPSIPSYEQYF. For the CDR3, the DNA is TGTGCCAGCAGCACGCCACGCGGCCCTAGCATCCCCTCCTACGAGCAGTACTTC.